Sequencing of this T cell receptor beta chain was carried out in a study of T-cell reconstitution after alpha-beta-depleted transplantation in children (dated by TCRdb to about 2016). About the investigation overall: The study quantitatively tracked T-cell immune reconstitution after TCRalphabeta/CD19-depleted allogeneic hematopoietic cell transplantation in children using TCR repertoire profiling.

Results and caveats for the whole study, not just this receptor: Apparently early alphabetaT-cell count recovery about two months after transplant reportedly relied on only several hundred rapidly expanded clones derived from non-depleted graft cells. In some patients, the high TCRbeta diversity seen at day 60 was put down to recipient T cells and intrathymic progenitors that had survived conditioning. The frequencies of hyperexpanded clones fell over the following months, and after one year, T-cell counts and TCRbeta diversity were mostly attributed to newly produced T cells.

The treatment or condition label of this sample denotes: allogeneic hematopoietic cell transplantation with graft depleted of TCRalphabeta T cells and CD19 B cells. The transplant recipients were children given TCRalphabeta/CD19-depleted allogeneic hematopoietic cell grafts. Library generation was performed with PCR. Sequencer: Illumina HiSeq 2500. Molecular barcoding was employed in the preparation of TCR libraries, with unique molecular identifiers being used to normalize TCRbeta repertoire quantification. TCRdb handled the public reads itself, with Q25 trimming in fastp and clone calling in MiXCR, and kept productive beta chains. Rows matching on CDR3 protein sequence are summarized as one entry with the most common DNA and genes. This sample is represented by hundreds of thousands of distinct CDR3 sequences; about an eighth of them were singletons. In total, the top ten clones hold about 0.77% of the sample.

Taken from cysteine to phenylalanine, the CDR3 has 14 residues. Only the CDR3 region is kept as DNA, spanning 42 bases read in frame from base 1. This clonotype was observed a handful of times. Its antigen is not yet known. No much larger clone exists at a distance of one base, and base qualities are not known. This receptor chain uses TRBV21-1 and TRBJ2-7; TRBD1, as called in the table, went unchecked against the DNA. TRBV21-1 is designated a pseudogene. Sequenced material: PBMCs, taken before TCRalphabeta/CD19-depleted stem cell transplant. This clonotype originated in a girl aged 2-10 years with congenital amegakaryocytic thrombocytopenia, due to receive a stem cell transplant. CDR3 region: CASILPGEFHEQYF. Here is the DNA: TGTGCCAGCATCCTCCCAGGGGAGTTTCACGAGCAGTACTTC.